These T cell receptor beta chains were read from a single sample in a study of blood T cell repertoires in COVID-19. Here immunoSEQ multiplex PCR was the method, and the copy in TCRdb shows in-frame clones only, minus some. Seen here are 300,000 to 350,000 clones, 85% to 90% observed once, and the top ten hold just over 1%. Input material: PBMCs or T cells enriched from blood (not recorded which). Every receptor here comes from a woman aged 25 to 45 who had been exposed to COVID-19. Both conserved end residues are part of each CDR3.

J gene,V gene,CDR3 protein
TRBJ2-2,TRBV10-1,CASSESSGRGTGELFF
TRBJ2-2,TRBV21-1,CAGGHTGELFF
TRBJ2-1,TRBV14,CASSQVATSGKNEQFF
TRBJ2-3,TRBV10-1,CASSEWGSGIPDTQYF
TRBJ1-3,TRBV29-1,CSVEGTGGSGNTIYF
TRBJ1-1,TRBV28,CASSLDSRFNTEAFF
TRBJ2-5,TRBV27,CASSLMGQGGKTQYF
TRBJ2-7,TRBV7-8,CASSPGLASIGDYEQYF
TRBJ2-7,TRBV19,CASSMHGAYEQYF
TRBJ2-3,TRBV3-1/TRBV3-2,CASSQVAGDTQYF
TRBJ2-1,TRBV27,CASSGSWTISYNEQFF
TRBJ2-1,TRBV27,CASSFLGQGVGNEQFF
TRBJ1-5,TRBV28,CASSSPEGPNQPQHF
TRBJ2-1,TRBV7-2,CASSLTGREQFF
TRBJ1-1,TRBV5-6,CASSRQNMNTEAFF
TRBJ1-5,TRBV27,CASSSDRRSPNQPQHF
TRBJ2-2,TRBV30,CAWSVLSGAGELFF
TRBJ1-1,TRBV29-1,CSVNQGATEAFF
TRBJ2-5,TRBV28,CASSSGDRETQYF
TRBJ1-3,TRBV2,CASSGTGVSGNTIYF
TRBJ2-1,TRBV18,CASSPPLGALDYNEQFF
TRBJ2-1,TRBV3-1/TRBV3-2,CASSPSVGQGRASYNEQFF
TRBJ1-3,TRBV30,CAWGRQGSGNTIYF
TRBJ1-2,TRBV27,CASSFRRATNYGYTF
TRBJ2-1,TRBV28,CASSSGQGWTSEYNEQFF
TRBJ1-1,TRBV18,CASSAGTGGPNTEAFF
TRBJ2-1,TRBV10-3,CAISEDSGSIHEQFF
TRBJ2-7,TRBV3-1/TRBV3-2,CASSRTSGRPSYEQYF
TRBJ2-5,TRBV19,CASGPCRRVKETQYF
TRBJ1-2,TRBV7-9,CASSPQGFMDGYTF
TRBJ2-7,TRBV6-1,CASSVLGTGSSYEQYF
TRBJ1-1,TRBV11-2,CASSLDQGLYTEAFF
TRBJ1-2,TRBV5-6,CASSPGQGVGYGYTF
TRBJ2-7,TRBV28,CASSPGRLPYEQYF
TRBJ2-5,TRBV11-2,CASSLPSGSGETQYF
TRBJ2-7,TRBV3-1/TRBV3-2,CASSHGSGEQYF
TRBJ1-3,TRBV7-9,CASSSDRTGNTIYF
TRBJ2-5,TRBV14,CASSQALGQGKKTQYF
TRBJ2-2,TRBV28,CASTALAAIANTGELFF
TRBJ2-7,TRBV7-3,CASSFGTGRGGEQYF
TRBJ2-1,TRBV5-5,CASSFFGSGSDEQFF
TRBJ1-2,TRBV28,CASMVRQVYGYTF
TRBJ2-1,TRBV18,CASSPTAGSYNEQFF
TRBJ2-3,TRBV11-2,CASSSVGQGHRGTQYF
TRBJ2-7,TRBV24-1,CATSDPDTPPYEQYF
TRBJ2-2,TRBV7-3,CASSLEGRLPNTGELFF
TRBJ1-6,TRBV5-1,CASSGGQTSNSPLHF
TRBJ2-1,TRBV19,CASSILAGGGNEQFF
TRBJ1-3,TRBV30,CAWSTGGNTIYF
TRBJ1-5,TRBV5-1,CASSLAGQINQPQHF
TRBJ1-5,TRBV28,CASRGTGAGQPQHF
TRBJ2-7,TRBV10-3,CAISGGQGGYEQYF
TRBJ1-6,TRBV6-5,CASRSPGAGGSPLHF
TRBJ1-5,TRBV9,CASSVGTGGPQHF